This record covers a single T cell receptor (beta chain). All donors were healthy HIV-negative adults lacking recent acute infections or vaccinations. The data are from a study of shared clonotypes between healthy human individuals. Germline values: CDR1 LNHNV, CDR2 YYDKDF (reference sequence). V lost 5 bases to trimming and J lost 2 bases; unmatched junction nucleotides: 5. The CDR3 has 15 residues. Measured with immunoSEQ multiplex PCR; TCRdb has only the in-frame clones, and not every one. The sample yields approximately 350,000 clones, roughly 96% seen once. The V call is TRBV15, the J call TRBJ1-5; 8 bases are shared with TRBD1. This sequence originates from a man aged 30-40 years in good health. Sequencing was done on a sample of memory CD8+ T cells sorted from blood. Subset of the sample: CD45RO+ cells pooled with CCR7-negative TemRA cells. The CDR3 spells CATSVVGQGNQPQHF. CDR3 bases: TGTGCCACCAGCGTCGTGGGACAGGGCAATCAGCCCCAGCATTTT. Looking up the rest from reference TRBV15 and TRBJ1-5 gives the full variable domain: DAMVIQNPRYQVTQFGKPVTLSCSQTLNHNVMYWYQQKSSQAPKLLFHYYDKDFNNEADTPDNFQSRRPNTSFCFLDIRSPGLGDTAMYLCATSVVGQGNQPQHFGDGTRLSIL.